The rows below give T cell receptor beta chains drawn from one sample of a study of T-cell memory formation after mild COVID-19. TCRdb processed the 5' RACE reads anew with MiXCR; each CDR3 protein has one entry. The sample consists of over 350,000 distinct CDR3 sequences, 15% to 20% of them appearing once. Sequencing was carried out using PBMCs or a T cell subset sorted from them (not recorded which). These receptors were obtained from a man between 18 and 35 years old who had mild COVID-19 (a few samples of this study predate the infection). Cell type and time point are not known. Each CDR3 is given with its conserved first and last residue. Each record gives: clone size, D gene, V gene, J gene, CDR3 DNA, CDR3 protein. The D gene is left open where the match is weak. The size entry is marked missing in some rows and otherwise reads once, few, many or a size class.

-	-	TRBV10-3	TRBJ1-1	TGTGCCATCAGTGGGAAGCGTGGTCCCGGGGGCACTGAAGCTTTCTTT	CAISGKRGPGGTEAFF
few	-	TRBV7-9	TRBJ2-5	TGTGCCAGCAGCTTAGCGAGCGGGCAAGAGACCCAGTACTTC	CASSLASGQETQYF
many	TRBD2	TRBV7-3	TRBJ2-5	TGTGCCAGCAGCTTAAGGGGACTAGGAGATAGTCCGGAGACCCAGTACTTC	CASSLRGLGDSPETQYF
few	-	TRBV4-2	TRBJ1-3	TGTGCCAGCAGCCAAGATCGAGTCGACTTCTCTGGAAACACCATATATTTT	CASSQDRVDFSGNTIYF
-	-	TRBV9	TRBJ2-1	TGTGCCAGCAGCACCCGACAGTACAATGAGCAGTTCTTC	CASSTRQYNEQFF
few	TRBD2	TRBV20-1	TRBJ2-1	TGCAGTGCCGGGAGGGGCAATGAGCAGTTCTTC	CSAGRGNEQFF
-	TRBD1	TRBV28	TRBJ2-2	TGTGCCAGCAGGACTCGACAGGGACGCGGGGAGCTGTTTTTT	CASRTRQGRGELFF
many	TRBD1	TRBV7-9	TRBJ2-1	TGTGCCAGCAGCTACAGGGGCAATGAGCAGTTCTTC	CASSYRGNEQFF
-	-	TRBV6-5	TRBJ1-2	TGTGCCAGCAGTGACTCGTTTAGCCAGTCCTATGGCTACACCTTC	CASSDSFSQSYGYTF
few	TRBD2	TRBV6-5	TRBJ2-3	TGTGCCAGCATGTCGGGGGGGGGATTGGATACGCAGTATTTT	CASMSGGGLDTQYF
-	-	TRBV6-5	TRBJ1-2	TGTGCCAGCAGTCCAGGGAAACTCTATGGCTACACCTTC	CASSPGKLYGYTF
few	-	TRBV18	TRBJ1-1	TGTGCCAGCTCACCACCCGCAGGGCGAGGGGGTAACACTGAAGCTTTCTTT	CASSPPAGRGGNTEAFF
-	-	TRBV11-1	TRBJ2-5	TGTGCCAGCCTTTCATCCCGAACGGGGACCCAGTACTTC	CASLSSRTGTQYF
-	TRBD1	TRBV3-1	TRBJ1-4	TGTGCCAGCAGCCTCAGGGGGGTTGAAAAACTGTTTTTT	CASSLRGVEKLFF
few	-	TRBV12-3/TRBV12-4	TRBJ1-5	TGTGCCAGCAGTTTACGACATAGCAATCAGCCCCAGCATTTT	CASSLRHSNQPQHF
few	TRBD1	TRBV20-1	TRBJ1-2	TGCAGTGCTTCCCCGGGACAGGGGGACTATGGCTACACTTTC	CSASPGQGDYGYTF
many	-	TRBV11-2	TRBJ2-3	TGTGCCAGCAGCTTCGATCGTAGCACAGATACGCAGTATTTT	CASSFDRSTDTQYF
few	-	TRBV15	TRBJ1-2	TGTGCCACCAGCAGAGATAGGGGGGTTGGTGGCTACACCTTC	CATSRDRGVGGYTF
few	-	TRBV6-2/TRBV6-3	TRBJ1-6	TGTGCCAGCAACCAATGGGGCAACAATTCACCCCTCCACTTT	CASNQWGNNSPLHF
-	-	TRBV3-1	TRBJ2-2	TGTGCCAGCAGCCGGAGTGGGGAGCTGTTTTTT	CASSRSGELFF
few	-	TRBV7-3	TRBJ2-3	TGTGCCAGCAGCCCGGACTACCTAAGCACAGATACGCAGTATTTT	CASSPDYLSTDTQYF
few	-	TRBV11-2	TRBJ2-5	TGTGCCAGCAGCTTACGGGGGTTGAGGGAGACCCAGTACTTC	CASSLRGLRETQYF
once	TRBD1	TRBV6-1	TRBJ2-5	TGTGCCAGCAGTATGACAGGGATCGAGACCCAGTACTTC	CASSMTGIETQYF
-	-	TRBV6-5	TRBJ2-2	TGTGCCAGCAATGCAGGGGGGGAGCTGTTTTTT	CASNAGGELFF
few	-	TRBV5-1	TRBJ2-3	TGCGCCAGCAGCTTAGGTGAGGCGGTCGATACGCAGTATTTT	CASSLGEAVDTQYF
-	TRBD2	TRBV6-5	TRBJ2-3	TGTGCCAGCAGTTACTGGCGGGGGGCCCCTATTAGCACAGATACGCAGTATTTT	CASSYWRGAPISTDTQYF
few	TRBD2	TRBV2	TRBJ2-1	TGTGCCAGCAAGCGGGGGACTGACAGTGAGCAGTTCTTC	CASKRGTDSEQFF
-	TRBD1	TRBV5-5	TRBJ1-1	TGTGCCAGCAGTTCGGGACAGGTGGTCGAGAGAGCTTTCTTT	CASSSGQVVERAFF
-	-	TRBV6-2/TRBV6-3	TRBJ2-3	TGTGCCAGCAGTGCGGGGTTTAAATTCGCAGATACGCAGTATTTT	CASSAGFKFADTQYF
-	-	TRBV4-1	TRBJ2-2	TGCGCCAGCAGCCATCTTAGGAACAGGGACACCTCCTTGAACACCGGGGAGCTGTTTTTT	CASSHLRNRDTSLNTGELFF
-	-	TRBV4-1	TRBJ1-6	TGCGCCAGCAGCCAAGTGGGGACTTTGGGGGCCCTCCACTTT	CASSQVGTLGALHF
-	-	TRBV6-2/TRBV6-3	TRBJ2-1	TGTGCCAGCAATAGGGGGGGAGGCTCCTACAATGAGCAGTTCTTC	CASNRGGGSYNEQFF
few	-	TRBV9	TRBJ2-7	TGTGCCAGCAGCGCGCAAAAAGCCGGCTACGAGCAGTACTTC	CASSAQKAGYEQYF
-	TRBD1	TRBV27	TRBJ2-4	TGTGCCAGCAGTAAGGGGGCCGGAAACATTCAGTACTTC	CASSKGAGNIQYF
-	-	TRBV7-2	TRBJ2-1	TGTGCCAGCAGCCCCGTGGGGGCCGGGTCCTACAATGAGCAGTTCTTC	CASSPVGAGSYNEQFF
-	-	TRBV4-3	TRBJ2-2	TGCGCCAGCAGCCAGCTGGAGGGCGGAACCGGGGAGCTGTTTTTT	CASSQLEGGTGELFF
few	-	TRBV7-8	TRBJ1-5	TGTGCCAGCAGCTTAATTCTCAATCAGCCCCAGCATTTT	CASSLILNQPQHF
-	-	TRBV29-1	TRBJ2-4	TGCAGCGTCCGGAACCTAGCCAAAAACATTCAGTACTTC	CSVRNLAKNIQYF
-	TRBD1	TRBV15	TRBJ2-3	TGTGCCACCTACATTTTTTCCGGGACAGAGGCAGATACGCAGTATTTT	CATYIFSGTEADTQYF
few	-	TRBV6-6	TRBJ2-2	TGTGCCAGCAGTTCCCGGGGGCGGGACACCGGGGAGCTGTTTTTT	CASSSRGRDTGELFF
many	-	TRBV7-3	TRBJ1-1	TGCGCCAGCAGCCTACGGATGAACACTGAAGCTTTCTTT	CASSLRMNTEAFF
few	-	TRBV7-2	TRBJ1-5	TGTGCCAGCAGCCCCCGGACAGCGATACGCAATCAGCCCCAGCATTTT	CASSPRTAIRNQPQHF
-	TRBD1	TRBV7-9	TRBJ2-3	TGTGCCAGCAGCTTAAGGTTAGGGACAGACACAGATACGCAGTATTTT	CASSLRLGTDTDTQYF
-	-	TRBV5-1	TRBJ2-5	TGCGCCAGCAGCTTGGAGGGGGCCGCGGGAGGAGAGACCCAGTACTTC	CASSLEGAAGGETQYF
few	-	TRBV6-6	TRBJ2-2	TGTGCCAGCAGTTACTCAGGGAGCTATGGCGGGGAGCTGTTTTTT	CASSYSGSYGGELFF
few	TRBD1	TRBV12-3/TRBV12-4	TRBJ2-1	TGTGCCAGCAGGGCGGGACAGGGGTTGGATGAGCAGTTCTTC	CASRAGQGLDEQFF
-	-	TRBV6-5	TRBJ1-6	TGTGCCAGCAGCCCCGACAGTCTCTCCTATAATTCACCCCTCCACTTT	CASSPDSLSYNSPLHF
few	-	TRBV3-1	TRBJ1-2	TGTGCCAGCACCCCACGCGGGGGGGAGTACTATGGCTACACCTTC	CASTPRGGEYYGYTF
-	-	TRBV29-1	TRBJ1-1	TGCAGCGTTGCTAGGGTCGAGAACACTGAAGCTTTCTTT	CSVARVENTEAFF
few	-	TRBV27	TRBJ1-3	TGTGCCAGCGCTTCAGGGGTATGGGGAAACACCATATATTTT	CASASGVWGNTIYF
-	TRBD1	TRBV12-3/TRBV12-4	TRBJ1-2	TGTGCCAGCAGGGGCGGGACAGACCCTAACTATGGCTACACCTTC	CASRGGTDPNYGYTF